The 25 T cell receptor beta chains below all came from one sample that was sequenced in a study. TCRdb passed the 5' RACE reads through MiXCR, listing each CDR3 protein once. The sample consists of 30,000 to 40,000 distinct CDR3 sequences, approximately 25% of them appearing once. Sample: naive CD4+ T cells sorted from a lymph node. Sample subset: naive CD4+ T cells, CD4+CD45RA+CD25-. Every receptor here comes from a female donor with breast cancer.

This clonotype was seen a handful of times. CDR3 residues: CASSNGPGELFF. Written as DNA, the CDR3 is TGTGCCAGCTCCAACGGACCCGGGGAGCTGTTTTTT. This chain joins TRBV18 and TRBJ2-2, with D hard to call. In germline, CDR1 is KGHSH, CDR2 LQKENI. The germline V and J ends were trimmed by 6 bases and 6 bases, with 8 bases remaining between them. The CDR3 length is 12 residues.

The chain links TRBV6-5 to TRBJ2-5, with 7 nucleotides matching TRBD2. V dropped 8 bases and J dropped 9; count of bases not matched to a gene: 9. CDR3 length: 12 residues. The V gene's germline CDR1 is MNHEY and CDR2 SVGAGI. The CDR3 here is CASRAGREAQYF. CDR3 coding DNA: TGTGCCAGCCGCGCGGGGAGGGAGGCCCAGTACTTC.

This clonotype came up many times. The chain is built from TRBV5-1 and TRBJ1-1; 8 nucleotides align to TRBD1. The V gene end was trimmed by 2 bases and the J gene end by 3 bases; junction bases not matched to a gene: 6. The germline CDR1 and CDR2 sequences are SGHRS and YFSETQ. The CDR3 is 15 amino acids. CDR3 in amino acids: CASSFLRGRDTEAFF. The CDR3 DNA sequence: TGCGCCAGCAGCTTCCTCAGGGGGCGAGACACTGAAGCTTTCTTT.

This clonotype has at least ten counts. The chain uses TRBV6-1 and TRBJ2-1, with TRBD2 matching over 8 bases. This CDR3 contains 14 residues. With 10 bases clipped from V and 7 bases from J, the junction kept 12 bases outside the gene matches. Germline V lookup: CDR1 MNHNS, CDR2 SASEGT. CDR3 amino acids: CATSQSLAGNEQFF. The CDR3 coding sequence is TGTGCCACCTCCCAATCCTTAGCGGGGAATGAGCAGTTCTTC.

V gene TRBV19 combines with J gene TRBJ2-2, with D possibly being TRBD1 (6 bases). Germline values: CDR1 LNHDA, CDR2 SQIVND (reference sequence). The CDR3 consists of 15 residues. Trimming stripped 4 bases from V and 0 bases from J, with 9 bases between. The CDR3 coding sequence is TGTGCCAGTAGTAACAGGGCATCGAACACCGGGGAGCTGTTTTTT. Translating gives CASSNRASNTGELFF.

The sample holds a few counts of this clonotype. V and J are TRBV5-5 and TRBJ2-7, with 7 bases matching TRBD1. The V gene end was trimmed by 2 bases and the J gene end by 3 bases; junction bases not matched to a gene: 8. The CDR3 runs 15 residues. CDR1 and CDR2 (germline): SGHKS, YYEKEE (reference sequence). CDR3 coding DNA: TGTGCCAGCAGCTTCGGAACAGGGGACCTCTACGAGCAGTACTTC. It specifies CASSFGTGDLYEQYF. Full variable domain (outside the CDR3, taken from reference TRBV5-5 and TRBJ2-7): DAGVTQSPTHLIKTRGQQVTLRCSPISGHKSVSWYQQVLGQGPQFIFQYYEKEERGRGNFPDRFSARQFPNYSSELNVNALLLGDSALYLCASSFGTGDLYEQYFGPGTRLTVT.

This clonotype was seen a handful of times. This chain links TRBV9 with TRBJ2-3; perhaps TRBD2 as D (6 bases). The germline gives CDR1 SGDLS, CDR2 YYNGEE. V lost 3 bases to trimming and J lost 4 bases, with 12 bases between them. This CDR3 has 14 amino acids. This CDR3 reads CASSAGEEPDTQYF. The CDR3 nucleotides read TGTGCCAGCAGCGCGGGGGAGGAGCCAGATACGCAGTATTTT.

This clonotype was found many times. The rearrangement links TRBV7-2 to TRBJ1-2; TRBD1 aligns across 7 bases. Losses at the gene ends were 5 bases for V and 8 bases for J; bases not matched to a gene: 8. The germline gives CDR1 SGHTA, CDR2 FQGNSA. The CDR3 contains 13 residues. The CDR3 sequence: CASSLGDRAGYTF. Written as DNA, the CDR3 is TGTGCCAGCAGCCTAGGAGACAGGGCCGGCTACACCTTC.

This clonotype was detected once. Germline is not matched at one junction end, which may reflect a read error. CDR3 nucleotides: TGTGCCAGCAGTTTAAAGGGGACCAGCTCTGGGGCCAACGTCCTGACCTTC. It translates to CASSLKGTSSGANVLTF. The chain links TRBV12-3 or TRBV12-4 to TRBJ2-6; D possibly matches TRBD1 or TRBD2 (5 bases each). The CDR3 totals 17 residues.

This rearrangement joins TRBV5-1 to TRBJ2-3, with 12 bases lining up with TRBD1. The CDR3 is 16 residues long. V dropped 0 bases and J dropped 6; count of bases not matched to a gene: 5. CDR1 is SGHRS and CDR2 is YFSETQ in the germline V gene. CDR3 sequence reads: CASSLEPGQGADTQYF. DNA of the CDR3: TGCGCCAGCAGCTTGGAGCCGGGACAGGGGGCGGATACGCAGTATTTT.

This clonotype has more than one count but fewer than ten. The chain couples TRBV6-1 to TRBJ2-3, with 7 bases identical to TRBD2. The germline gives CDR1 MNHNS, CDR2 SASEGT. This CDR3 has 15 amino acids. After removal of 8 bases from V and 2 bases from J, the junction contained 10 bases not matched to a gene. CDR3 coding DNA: TGTGCCAGCTTATTACCGGGAGGCTTCACAGATACGCAGTATTTT. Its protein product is CASLLPGGFTDTQYF.

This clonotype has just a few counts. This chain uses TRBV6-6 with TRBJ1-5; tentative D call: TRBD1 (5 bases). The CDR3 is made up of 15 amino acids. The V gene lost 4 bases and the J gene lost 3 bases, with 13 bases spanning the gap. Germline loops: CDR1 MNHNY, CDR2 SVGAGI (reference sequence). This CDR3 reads CASSSPDRLNQPQHF. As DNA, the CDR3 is TGTGCCAGCAGTTCTCCCGACAGACTCAATCAGCCCCAGCATTTT.

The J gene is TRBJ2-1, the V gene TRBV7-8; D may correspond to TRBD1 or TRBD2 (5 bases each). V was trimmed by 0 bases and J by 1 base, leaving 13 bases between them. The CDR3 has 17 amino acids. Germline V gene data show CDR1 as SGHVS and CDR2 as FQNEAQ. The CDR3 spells CASSLAQGAWSYNEQFF. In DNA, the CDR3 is TGTGCCAGCAGCTTAGCGCAGGGAGCCTGGTCCTACAATGAGCAGTTCTTC.

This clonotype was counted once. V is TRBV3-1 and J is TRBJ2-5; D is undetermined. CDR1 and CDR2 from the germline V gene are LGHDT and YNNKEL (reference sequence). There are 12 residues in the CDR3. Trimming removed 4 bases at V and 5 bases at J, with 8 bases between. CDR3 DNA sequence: TGTGCCAGCAGCCCTTCAGCGGAGACCCAGTACTTC. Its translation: CASSPSAETQYF.

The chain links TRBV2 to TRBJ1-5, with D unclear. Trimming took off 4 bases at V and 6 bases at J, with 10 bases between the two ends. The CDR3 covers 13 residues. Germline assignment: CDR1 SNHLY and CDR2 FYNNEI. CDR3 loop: CASSGPDPQPQHF. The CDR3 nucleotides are TGTGCCAGCAGTGGCCCCGACCCTCAGCCCCAGCATTTT.

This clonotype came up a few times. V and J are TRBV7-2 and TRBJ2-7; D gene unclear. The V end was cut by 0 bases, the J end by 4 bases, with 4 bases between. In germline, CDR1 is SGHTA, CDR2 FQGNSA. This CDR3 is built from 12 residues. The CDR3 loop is CASSLAQYEQYF. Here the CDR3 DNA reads TGTGCCAGCAGCTTAGCACAGTACGAGCAGTACTTC.

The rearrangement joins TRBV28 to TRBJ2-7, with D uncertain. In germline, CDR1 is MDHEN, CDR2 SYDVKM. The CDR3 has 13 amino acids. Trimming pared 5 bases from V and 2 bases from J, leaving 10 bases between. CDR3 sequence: CASSLTLPYEQYF. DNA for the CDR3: TGTGCCAGCAGTCTTACTCTTCCCTACGAGCAGTACTTC.

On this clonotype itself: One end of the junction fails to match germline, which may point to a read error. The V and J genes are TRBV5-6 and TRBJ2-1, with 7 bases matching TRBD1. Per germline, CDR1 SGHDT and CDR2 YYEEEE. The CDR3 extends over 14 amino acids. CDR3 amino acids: CASSLGDRDKEQFF. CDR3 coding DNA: TGTGCCAGCAGCTTGGGGGACAGAGACAAAGAGCAGTTCTTC.

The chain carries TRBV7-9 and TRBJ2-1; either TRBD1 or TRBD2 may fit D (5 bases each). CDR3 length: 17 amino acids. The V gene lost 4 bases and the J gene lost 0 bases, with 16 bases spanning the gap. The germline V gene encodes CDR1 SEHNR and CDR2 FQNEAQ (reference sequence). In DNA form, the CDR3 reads TGTGCCAGCAGCTCCACCGGGGCCGAGAGCTCCTACAATGAGCAGTTCTTC. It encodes CASSSTGAESSYNEQFF.

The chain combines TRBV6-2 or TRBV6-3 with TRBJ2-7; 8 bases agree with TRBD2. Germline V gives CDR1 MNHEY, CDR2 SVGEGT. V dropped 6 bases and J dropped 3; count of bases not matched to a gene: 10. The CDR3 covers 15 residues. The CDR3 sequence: CASRGAGEEHYEQYF. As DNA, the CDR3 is TGTGCCAGCAGAGGAGCGGGAGAGGAGCACTACGAGCAGTACTTC.

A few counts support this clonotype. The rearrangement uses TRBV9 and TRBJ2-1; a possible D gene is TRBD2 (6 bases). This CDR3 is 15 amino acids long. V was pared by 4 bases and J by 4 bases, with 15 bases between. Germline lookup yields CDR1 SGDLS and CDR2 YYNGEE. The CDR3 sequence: CASSPAPSVYNEQFF. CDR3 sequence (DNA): TGTGCCAGCAGCCCGGCGCCTAGCGTATACAATGAGCAGTTCTTC.

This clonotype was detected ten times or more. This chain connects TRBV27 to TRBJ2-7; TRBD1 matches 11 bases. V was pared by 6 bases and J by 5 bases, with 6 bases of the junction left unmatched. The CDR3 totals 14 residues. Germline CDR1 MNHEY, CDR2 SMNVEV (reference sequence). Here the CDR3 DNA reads TGTGCCAGCAGAGGGGACAGGGGGTTCGACGAGCAGTACTTC. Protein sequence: CASRGDRGFDEQYF.

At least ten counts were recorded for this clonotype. The CDR3 spells CASSQETGGETGELFF. The CDR3 bases are TGTGCCAGCAGCCAAGAGACAGGGGGCGAAACCGGGGAGCTGTTTTTT. This rearrangement joins TRBV4-2 to TRBJ2-2; TRBD1 agrees at 10 bases. The CDR3 covers 16 residues. V shed 0 bases, J shed 5 bases, and the junction held 3 bases outside the gene matches. CDR1 is LGHNA and CDR2 is YNFKEQ in the germline V gene.

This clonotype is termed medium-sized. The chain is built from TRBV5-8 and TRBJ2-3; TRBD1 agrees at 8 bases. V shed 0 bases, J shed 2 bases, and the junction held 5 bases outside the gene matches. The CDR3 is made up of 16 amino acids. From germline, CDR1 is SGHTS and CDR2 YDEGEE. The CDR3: CASSLGDRTYTDTQYF. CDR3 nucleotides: TGTGCCAGCAGCTTGGGGGACAGGACCTACACAGATACGCAGTATTTT.

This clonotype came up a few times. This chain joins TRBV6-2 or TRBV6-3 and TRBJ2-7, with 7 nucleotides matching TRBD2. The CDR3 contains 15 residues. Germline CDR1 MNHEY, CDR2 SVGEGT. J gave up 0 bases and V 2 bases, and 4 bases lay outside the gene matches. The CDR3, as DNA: TGTGCCAGCAGTTACCTAGCGGATGACTCCTACGAGCAGTACTTC. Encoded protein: CASSYLADDSYEQYF.